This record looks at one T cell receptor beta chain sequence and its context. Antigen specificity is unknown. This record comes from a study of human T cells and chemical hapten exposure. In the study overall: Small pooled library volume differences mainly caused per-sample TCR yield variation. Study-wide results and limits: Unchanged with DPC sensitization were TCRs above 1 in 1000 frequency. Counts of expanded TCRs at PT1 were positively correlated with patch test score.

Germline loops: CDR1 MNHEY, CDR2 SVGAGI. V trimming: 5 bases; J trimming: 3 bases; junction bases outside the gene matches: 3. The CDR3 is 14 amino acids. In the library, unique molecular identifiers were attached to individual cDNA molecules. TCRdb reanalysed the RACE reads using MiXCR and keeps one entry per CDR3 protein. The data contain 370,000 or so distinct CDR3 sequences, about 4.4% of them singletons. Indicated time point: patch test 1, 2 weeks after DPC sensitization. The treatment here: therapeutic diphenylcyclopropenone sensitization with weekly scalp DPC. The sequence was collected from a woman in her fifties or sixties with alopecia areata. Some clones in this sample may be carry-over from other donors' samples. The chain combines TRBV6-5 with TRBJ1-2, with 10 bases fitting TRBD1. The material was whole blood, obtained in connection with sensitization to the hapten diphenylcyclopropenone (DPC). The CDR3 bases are TGTGCCAGCAGTATGGGACAGGGGTACTATGGCTACACCTTC. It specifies CASSMGQGYYGYTF.